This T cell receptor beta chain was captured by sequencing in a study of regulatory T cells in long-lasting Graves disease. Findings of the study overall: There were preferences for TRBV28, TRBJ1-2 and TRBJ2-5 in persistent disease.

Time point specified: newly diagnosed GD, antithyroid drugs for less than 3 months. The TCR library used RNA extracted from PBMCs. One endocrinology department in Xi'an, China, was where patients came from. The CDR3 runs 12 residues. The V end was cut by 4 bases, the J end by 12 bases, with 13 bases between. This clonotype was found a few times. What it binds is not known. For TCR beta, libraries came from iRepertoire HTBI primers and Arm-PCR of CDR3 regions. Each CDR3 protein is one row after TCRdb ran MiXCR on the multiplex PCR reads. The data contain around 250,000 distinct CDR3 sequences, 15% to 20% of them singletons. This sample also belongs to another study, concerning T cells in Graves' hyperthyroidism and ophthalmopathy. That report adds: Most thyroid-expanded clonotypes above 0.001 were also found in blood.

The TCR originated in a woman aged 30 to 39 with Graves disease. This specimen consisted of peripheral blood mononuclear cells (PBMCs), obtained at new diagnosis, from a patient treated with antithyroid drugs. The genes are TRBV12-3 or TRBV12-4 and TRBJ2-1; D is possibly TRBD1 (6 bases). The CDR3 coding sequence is TGTGCCAGCAGTTCTACAGGGTTTTGGCAGTTCTTC. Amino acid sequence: CASSSTGFWQFF.